This TCR beta chain is from a study of T cell responses to AZD1222 COVID-19 vaccine. On the study more broadly: Pooled together were second doses at about 4 or about 12 weeks.

A word on this clone: Its antigen is still unknown.

Study findings and constraints: All repertoire sampling was performed exclusively after the peak T cell response. When two AZD1222 doses had been given, Spike-specific TCR breadth and depth rose. The donor group comprised mostly white British people and more females; the analysis possibly underestimated clonal diversity.

Assay: immunoSEQ multiplex PCR; the TCRdb copy retains only in-frame clones and omits some. This sample has some 85,000 clones, with about 90% found just once. This sample comprised peripheral blood, obtained on day 0 of AZD1222 vaccination. This sequence originates from an adult in good health.

The CDR3 reads CASSLTLAGDGYTF. CDR3 sequence (DNA): TGTGCCAGCAGTTTAACCTTGGCAGGGGATGGCTACACCTTC. V and J are TRBV28 and TRBJ1-2; D may be TRBD1 (6 bases). Germline V gene lookup returns CDR1 MDHEN and CDR2 SYDVKM. The CDR3 sequence is 14 residues long. V dropped 2 bases and J dropped 6 bases, with 13 bases sitting between them.